This entry is about one TCR beta chain. The sample originates from a study of blood T cell repertoires in COVID-19. The overall study: Acute-phase and convalescent COVID-19 samples originated in the United States, Italy and Spain.

Study processing details: Reference gene primer amplification yielded estimated nucleated cell counts. Only in-frame clones appear in the TCRdb table, and some are missing; sequencing was by immunoSEQ multiplex PCR. V and J calls and clone size are given by that table; D and trimming were obtained from the DNA. The profile shows about 220,000 clones, about 88% of them singletons. The CDR3 sequence is 11 residues long. Germline CDR1 is SGHDN and CDR2 is FVKESK. The V end was cut by 1 base, the J end by 8 bases, with 5 bases between. The receptor comes from a woman aged 50 to 60 with COVID-19, enrolled during active disease. Sequencing used peripheral blood. The rearrangement joins TRBV14 to TRBJ1-2; unclear D gene. For the CDR3, the DNA is TGTGCCAGCAGCCAAGCAGGAGGCTACACCTTC. It translates to CASSQAGGYTF.